Listed here are 8 T cell receptor beta chains from one sample, sequenced in a study of T-cell reconstitution after alpha-beta-depleted transplantation in children. Unique molecular identifiers were incorporated during preparation of the TCRbeta library. One entry per CDR3 protein, called by TCRdb with MiXCR from the PCR reads. This sample yields 700,000 to 850,000 distinct CDR3 sequences, of which around 15% are seen a single time; around 4.5% belongs to the top ten. The material sequenced was PBMCs, mostly from graft donor cells, taken 360 days after TCRalphabeta/CD19-depleted stem cell transplant. The receptors shown here come from a male patient between 10 and 17 years old who had a stem cell transplant for acute lymphoblastic leukemia, so the T cells may come from the graft donor.

The chain is built from TRBV29-1 and TRBJ2-7, with D unclear. The CDR3 is 12 amino acids. CDR1 is SQVTM and CDR2 is ANQGSEA in the germline V gene. V was pared by 3 bases and J by 0 bases, with 6 bases between. In DNA, the CDR3 is TGCAGCGTTGACGACGGCTCCTACGAGCAGTACTTC. Translating it yields CSVDDGSYEQYF.

This rearrangement joins TRBV27 to TRBJ1-5; D is undetermined. CDR3 length: 13 residues. CDR1 is MNHEY, CDR2 SMNVEV, per germline (reference sequence). Trimming removed 2 bases from V and 5 bases from J, with 7 bases in between. The CDR3 nucleotides are TGTGCCAGCAGTTTAGCGGTTTATCAGCCCCAGCATTTT. It translates to CASSLAVYQPQHF.

This clonotype has more than one count but fewer than ten. The chain combines TRBV20-1 with TRBJ2-1; TRBD1 matches at 7 bases. J was trimmed by 3 bases and V by 4 bases; bases with no gene match: 9. The CDR3 runs to 15 residues. Germline CDR1 is DFQATT and CDR2 is SNEGSKA (reference sequence). The CDR3 sequence: CSATPRQGGYNEQFF. In DNA, the CDR3 is TGCAGTGCTACCCCCAGACAGGGCGGCTACAATGAGCAGTTCTTC.

This rearrangement joins TRBV11-2 to TRBJ2-1; D is undetermined. Deletions cut 2 bases from V and 2 bases from J, with 10 bases between. The CDR3 consists of 15 residues. The germline gives CDR1 SGHAT, CDR2 FQNNGV. The CDR3 coding sequence is TGTGCCAGCAGCTTAAAACCTGCCCCCTACAATGAGCAGTTCTTC. This gives the protein CASSLKPAPYNEQFF.

The chain recombines TRBV5-6 with TRBJ1-2; TRBD1 matches at 8 bases. The CDR3 covers 13 residues. Germline assignment: CDR1 SGHDT and CDR2 YYEEEE. Trimming took 5 bases from V and 7 from J; bases not matched to a gene: 7. This CDR3 reads CASRKDRVFGYTF. In nucleotides, the CDR3 is TGTGCCAGCAGAAAGGACAGGGTGTTTGGCTACACCTTC.

The sample holds many counts of this clonotype. The V and J genes are TRBV5-1 and TRBJ2-7, with TRBD1 matching over 10 bases. This CDR3 comprises 14 residues. With 4 bases clipped from V and 5 bases from J, the junction kept 6 bases outside the gene matches. Germline CDR1 SGHRS, CDR2 YFSETQ. The CDR3 nucleotides are TGCGCCAGCAGCCCGGGACAGGGGTACCACGAGCAGTACTTC. Its protein product is CASSPGQGYHEQYF.

CDR3 amino acids: CASSPPGQRHEQFF. Here the CDR3 DNA reads TGTGCCAGCTCACCACCGGGGCAGAGACATGAGCAGTTCTTC. This sequence joins TRBV18 and TRBJ2-1; D perhaps matches TRBD1 (5 bases). The germline V gene encodes CDR1 KGHSH and CDR2 LQKENI. Trimming pared 0 bases from V and 8 bases from J, leaving 11 bases between. This CDR3 has 14 amino acids.

This clonotype was observed a few times. V and J are TRBV4-1 and TRBJ2-1, with 9 bases aligning to TRBD2. V lost 1 base, J lost 8 bases, and 3 bases stayed unmatched. Germline V gives CDR1 MGHRA, CDR2 YSYEKL. CDR3 length equals 14 residues. The CDR3: CASSQATSGHEQFF. CDR3 in DNA: TGCGCCAGCAGCCAAGCGACTAGCGGTCATGAGCAGTTCTTC.